This TCR beta chain comes out of a study of shared clonotypes between healthy human individuals. Profiled with immunoSEQ multiplex PCR; TCRdb holds only in-frame clones, not every one. The sample lists over 850,000 clones, around 78% occurring once. This CDR3 has 14 amino acids. V trimming: 5 bases; J trimming: 4 bases; junction bases outside the gene matches: 5. CDR1 and CDR2 from the germline V gene are MDHEN and SYDVKM. This receptor was identified in a man younger than 35 in good health. Some clones in this sample may be carry-over from other donors' samples. Material: memory CD4+ T cells from PBMCs. Subset meaning: CD45RA-negative fraction. The chain recombines TRBV28 with TRBJ2-5; 9 bases line up with TRBD1. CDR3 loop: CASSPTGGRETQYF. CDR3 DNA sequence: TGTGCCAGCAGTCCGACAGGGGGTCGAGAGACCCAGTACTTC.